This TCR beta chain derives from a study of control samples from healthy donors and cancer patients. Here immunoSEQ multiplex PCR was the method, and the copy in TCRdb shows in-frame clones only, minus some. This sample has about 140,000 clones, with about 89% found just once. The germline CDR1 and CDR2 sequences are SGDLS and YYNGEE. CDR3 size: 16 residues. V dropped 4 bases and J dropped 4 bases, with 18 bases sitting between them. The specimen was blood. This clonotype was sampled from a man younger than 35 in good health. The rearrangement joins TRBV9 to TRBJ1-5; TRBD1 might be the D (6 bases). The CDR3 DNA reads as TGTGCCAGCAGCTGCACCGGGGGGACAAATAATCAGCCCCAGCATTTT. Its protein product is CASSCTGGTNNQPQHF.